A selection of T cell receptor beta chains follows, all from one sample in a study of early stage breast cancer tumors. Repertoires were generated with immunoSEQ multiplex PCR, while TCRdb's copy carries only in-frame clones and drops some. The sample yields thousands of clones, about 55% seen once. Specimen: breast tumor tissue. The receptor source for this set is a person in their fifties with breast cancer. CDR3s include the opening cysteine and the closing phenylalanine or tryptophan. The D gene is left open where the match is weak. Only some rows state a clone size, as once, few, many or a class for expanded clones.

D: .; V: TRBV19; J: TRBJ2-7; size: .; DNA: TGTGCCAGTAGTATGGGGGGGGCGGTCTACGAGCAGTACTTC; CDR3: CASSMGGAVYEQYF
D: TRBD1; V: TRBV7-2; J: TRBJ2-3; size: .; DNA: TGTGCCAGCAGCTTAGCGGGGCAGGGGGGCACAGATACGCAGTATTTT; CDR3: CASSLAGQGGTDTQYF
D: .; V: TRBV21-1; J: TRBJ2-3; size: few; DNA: TGTGCCAGCAGCAACCGGCAGGGGGCGAAGTCGCCAGATACGCAGTATTTT; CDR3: CASSNRQGAKSPDTQYF
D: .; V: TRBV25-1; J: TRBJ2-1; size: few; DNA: TGTGCCAGCAGTGCAGGTCAGGGGTCCTACAATGAGCAGTTCTTC; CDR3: CASSAGQGSYNEQFF
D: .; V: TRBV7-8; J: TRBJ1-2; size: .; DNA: TGTGCCAGCAGCCGCCGGGACTCGACTAGCTATGGCTACACCTTC; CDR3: CASSRRDSTSYGYTF
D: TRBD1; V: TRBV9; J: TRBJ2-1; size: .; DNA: TGTGCCAGCAGTCATACCGGGACAGTAGAATACAATGAGCAGTTCTTC; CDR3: CASSHTGTVEYNEQFF
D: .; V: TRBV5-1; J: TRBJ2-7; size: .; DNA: TGCGCCAGCAGCCAACATGACTACGAGCAGTACTTC; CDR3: CASSQHDYEQYF
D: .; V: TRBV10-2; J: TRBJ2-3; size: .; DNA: TGCGCCAGCCGGTGGGACGGTTCGACAGATACGCAGTATTTT; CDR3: CASRWDGSTDTQYF
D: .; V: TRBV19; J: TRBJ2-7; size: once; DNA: TGTGCCAGTAGTCCGGGTAGGCTCACCCAAGGGGTCGTGAACCTCTACGAGCAGTACTTC; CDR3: CASSPGRLTQGVVNLYEQYF
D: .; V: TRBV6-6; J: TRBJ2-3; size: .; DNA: TGTGCCAGCAGGCAGGGTCCAGATACGCAGTATTTT; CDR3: CASRQGPDTQYF
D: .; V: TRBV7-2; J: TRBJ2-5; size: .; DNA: TGTGCCAGCAGCCCCCAGCTTGTAGGGGAGACCCAGTACTTC; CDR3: CASSPQLVGETQYF
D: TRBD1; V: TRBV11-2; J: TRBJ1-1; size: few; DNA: TGTGCCAGCAGTTGGGAGGGACAGGGGTATTCAGCTGAAGCTTTCTTT; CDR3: CASSWEGQGYSAEAFF
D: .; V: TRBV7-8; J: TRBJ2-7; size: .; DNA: TGTGCCAGCAGCTTCGGGGACGAGCAGTACTTC; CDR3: CASSFGDEQYF
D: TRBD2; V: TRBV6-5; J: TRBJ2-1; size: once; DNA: TGTGCCAGCAGTTGGACTAGCGGGGGGTCTTACAATGAGCAGTTCTTC; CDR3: CASSWTSGGSYNEQFF
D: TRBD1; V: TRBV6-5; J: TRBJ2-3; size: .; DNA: TGTGCCAGCAGGGACAGGATTCGCACAGATACGCAGTATTTT; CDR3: CASRDRIRTDTQYF
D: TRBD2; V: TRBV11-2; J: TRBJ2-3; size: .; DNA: TGTGCCAGCAGCTTAAGTCCTAGCGGGGGCCTTCGAGATACGCAGTATTTT; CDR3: CASSLSPSGGLRDTQYF
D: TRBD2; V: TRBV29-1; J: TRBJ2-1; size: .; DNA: TGCAGCGTTGCGTCTAGCGGGAATGAGCAGTTCTTC; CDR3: CSVASSGNEQFF
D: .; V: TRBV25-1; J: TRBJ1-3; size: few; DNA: TGTGCCAGCGCGGGGGATGGAAACACCATATATTTT; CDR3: CASAGDGNTIYF
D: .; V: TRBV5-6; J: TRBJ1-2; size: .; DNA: TGTGCCAGCAGCTTTGGGACATATGCTAACTATGGCTACACCTTC; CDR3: CASSFGTYANYGYTF
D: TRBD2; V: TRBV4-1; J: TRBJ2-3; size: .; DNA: TGCGCCAGCAGCCAAGTTGGTCCCCGACTAGCGGGAGAGGTGGGAGATACGCAGTATTTT; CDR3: CASSQVGPRLAGEVGDTQYF
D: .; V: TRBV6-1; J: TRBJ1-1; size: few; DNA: TGTGCCAGCAGTGCGGACTCCTTACCCAACACTGAAGCTTTCTTT; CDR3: CASSADSLPNTEAFF
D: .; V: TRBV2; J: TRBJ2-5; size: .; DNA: TGTGCCAGCAGTGAAGTGGGCAGGGGGGAGGGAGAGACCCAGTACTTC; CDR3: CASSEVGRGEGETQYF
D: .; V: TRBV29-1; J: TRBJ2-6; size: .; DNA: TGCAGCGTAATGACGACGTCGTCTGGGGCCAACGTCCTGACTTTC; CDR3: CSVMTTSSGANVLTF
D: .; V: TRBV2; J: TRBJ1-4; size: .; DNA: TGTGCCAGCAGTGGACTCGGCCGGGAAAAACTGTTTTTT; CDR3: CASSGLGREKLFF
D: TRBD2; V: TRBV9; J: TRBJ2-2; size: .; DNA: TGTGCCAGCAGCGCGACTAGCGGGGGCATCGGGGAGCTGTTTTTT; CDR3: CASSATSGGIGELFF
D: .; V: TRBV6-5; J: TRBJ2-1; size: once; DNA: TGTGCCAGCAGTTACGCTACCTACTCCTACAATGAGCAGTTCTTC; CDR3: CASSYATYSYNEQFF
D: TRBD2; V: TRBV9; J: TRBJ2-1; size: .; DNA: TGTGCCAGCAACCCTAGCGGCTACAATGAGCAGTTCTTC; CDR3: CASNPSGYNEQFF
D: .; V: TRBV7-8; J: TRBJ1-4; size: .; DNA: TGTGCCAGCAGCTCTCGGCAGGGCTGGGAAAAACTGTTTTTT; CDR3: CASSSRQGWEKLFF
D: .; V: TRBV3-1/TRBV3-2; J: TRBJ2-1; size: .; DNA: TGTGCCAGCAGCCAAAAGTTCTTC; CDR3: CASSQKFF
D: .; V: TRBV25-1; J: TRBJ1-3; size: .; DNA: TGTGCCAGCAGTGAAGGGGGCAGGGTACGGGGAAACACCATATATTTT; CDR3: CASSEGGRVRGNTIYF
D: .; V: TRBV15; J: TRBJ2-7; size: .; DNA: TGTGCCACCAGCAGGAACTCCCGATACGAGCAGTACTTC; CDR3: CATSRNSRYEQYF
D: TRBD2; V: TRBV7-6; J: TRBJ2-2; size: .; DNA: TGTGCCAGCAGCCCAGGGACTAGCGGAGGGACCGGGGAGCTGTTTTTT; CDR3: CASSPGTSGGTGELFF
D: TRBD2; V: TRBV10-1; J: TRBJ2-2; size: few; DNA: TGCGCCAGCAGCCTGAGCGGGGGTCGCACCGGGGAGCTGTTTTTT; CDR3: CASSLSGGRTGELFF
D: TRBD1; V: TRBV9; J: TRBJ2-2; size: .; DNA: TGTGCCAGCAGCTCACCCACAGGGGAAGGAGACACCGGGGAGCTGTTTTTT; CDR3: CASSSPTGEGDTGELFF
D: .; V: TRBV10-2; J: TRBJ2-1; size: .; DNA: TGCGCCAGCAGCTATAGTAGGAATGAGCAGTTCTTC; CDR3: CASSYSRNEQFF
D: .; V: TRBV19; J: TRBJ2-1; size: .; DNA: TGTGCCAGTAGTATAGATACGGGGGCCTCTTCTTACAATGAGCAGTTCTTC; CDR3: CASSIDTGASSYNEQFF
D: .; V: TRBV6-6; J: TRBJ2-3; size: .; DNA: TGTGCCGCCGCCCTGGCGGGGGCAACCACAGATACGCAGTATTTT; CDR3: CAAALAGATTDTQYF
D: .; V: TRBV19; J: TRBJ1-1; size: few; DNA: TGTGCTAGACCTCAGGGGAACACTGAAGCTTTCTTT; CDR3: CARPQGNTEAFF
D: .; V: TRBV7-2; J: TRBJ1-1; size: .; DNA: TGTGCCAGCAGCTTAGATGGCAGACCCAACACTGAAGCTTTCTTT; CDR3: CASSLDGRPNTEAFF
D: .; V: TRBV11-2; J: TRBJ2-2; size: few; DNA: TGTGCCAGCAGGTTTACTGCCGGGACTCACAGGGAGCTGTTTTTT; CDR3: CASRFTAGTHRELFF
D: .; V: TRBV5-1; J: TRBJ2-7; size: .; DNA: TGCGCCAGCAGCTTGGCCTTAGGCACCGAATACGAGCAGTACTTC; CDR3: CASSLALGTEYEQYF
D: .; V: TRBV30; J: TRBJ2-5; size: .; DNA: TGTGCCTGGAGCGAGGCCCTGGGGGCAGGCCAAGAGACCCAGTACTTC; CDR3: CAWSEALGAGQETQYF
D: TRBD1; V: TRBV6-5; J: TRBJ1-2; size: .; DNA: TGTGCCAGCACCTTGGGACAGGGGGACTATGGCTACACCTTC; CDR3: CASTLGQGDYGYTF
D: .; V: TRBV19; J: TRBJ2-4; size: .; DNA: TGTGCCAGTAGTATAGATGACAAGGCAGCCAAAAACATTCAGTACTTC; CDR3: CASSIDDKAAKNIQYF
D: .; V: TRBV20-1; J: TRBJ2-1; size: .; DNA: TGCAGTTTTGCGGGGATGGATGAGCAGTTCTTC; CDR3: CSFAGMDEQFF
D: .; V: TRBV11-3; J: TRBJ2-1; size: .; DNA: TGTGCCAGCAGCCCTAGGGGGCGCGGGGGGTACAATGAGCAGTTCTTC; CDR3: CASSPRGRGGYNEQFF
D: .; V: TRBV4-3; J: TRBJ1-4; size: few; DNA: TGCGCCAGCAGCCAAGAAGGGAACAGGGCACTGTTTTTT; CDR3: CASSQEGNRALFF
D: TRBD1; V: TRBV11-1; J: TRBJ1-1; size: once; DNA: TGTGCCAGCAGCTTAGATCCGGGACAGGGAGGCAACACTGAAGCTTTCTTT; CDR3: CASSLDPGQGGNTEAFF